The 28 T cell receptor beta chains in this list originate from one sample, sequenced in a study of blood T cells in healthy people across ages. Primed by a sample-barcoded 5' primer and a J-beta primer mix, a second PCR proceeded for 7 to 11 cycles. TCRdb independently ran MiXCR on the 5' RACE reads; one entry per CDR3 protein. The table records approximately 1,700,000 distinct CDR3 sequences, more than 35% of them present only once. The sequencing sample was made of blood. These receptors came from a human donor in good health.

The V call is TRBV6-5, the J call TRBJ1-2; D remains unclear. Germline assignment: CDR1 MNHEY and CDR2 SVGAGI. V lost 2 bases, J lost 4 bases, and 14 bases lay in between. The CDR3 covers 15 residues. The CDR3 protein is CASSYTEESAYGYTF. CDR3 DNA: TGTGCCAGCAGTTACACCGAAGAGTCGGCCTATGGCTACACCTTC.

The chain joins TRBV27 to TRBJ2-1; D is unresolved. Germline CDR1 reads MNHEY; CDR2 reads SMNVEV (reference sequence). Trimming left V 7 bases short and J 7 bases short, with 8 bases between. The length of the CDR3 is 11 residues. CDR3 in DNA: TGTGCCAGCACCCTACAGAATGAGCAGTTCTTC. Amino acids: CASTLQNEQFF.

This sequence joins TRBV11-3 and TRBJ2-5; TRBD1 matches 8 bases. CDR3 length: 16 amino acids. V was clipped by 5 bases and J by 4 bases; unmatched bases: 12. Looked up from germline, CDR1 is SGHNT and CDR2 is YENEEA. CDR3 DNA sequence: TGTGCCAGCAGCCCGGGACAGGCGAAGGTTGGAGAGACCCAGTACTTC. Translation: CASSPGQAKVGETQYF.

This rearrangement joins TRBV4-2 to TRBJ2-3, with D maybe TRBD2 (6 bases). The CDR3 is made up of 17 amino acids. V gave up 0 bases and J gave up 0 bases, with 13 bases separating them. The V gene's germline CDR1 is LGHNA and CDR2 YNFKEQ. CDR3 loop: CASSQDWGLPSTDTQYF. The CDR3 DNA is TGTGCCAGCAGCCAAGATTGGGGACTCCCGAGCACAGATACGCAGTATTTT.

A few counts support this clonotype. The rearrangement uses TRBV29-1 and TRBJ1-5; D gene unclear. The CDR3 runs 13 residues. Germline V gene sequence: CDR1 SQVTM, CDR2 ANQGSEA. V lost 5 bases to trimming and J lost 5 bases, with 13 bases between them. The DNA of the CDR3 is TGCAGCGTTCGGGTCAGAACCGATCAGCCCCAGCATTTT. Amino acid sequence: CSVRVRTDQPQHF.

This chain links TRBV7-2 with TRBJ1-5, with D possibly being TRBD1 (6 bases). The V gene's germline CDR1 is SGHTA and CDR2 FQGNSA. CDR3 length equals 15 residues. Trimming stripped 5 bases from V and 3 bases from J, with 14 bases between. The CDR3 DNA is TGTGCCAGCAGCAAGATGGGGACACTCAATCAGCCCCAGCATTTT. This encodes CASSKMGTLNQPQHF. The full variable domain, with the rest looked up from reference TRBV7-2 and TRBJ1-5, is GAGVSQSPSNKVTEKGKDVELRCDPISGHTALYWYRQSLGQGLEFLIYFQGNSAPDKSGLPSDRFSAERTGGSVSTLTIQRTQQEDSAVYLCASSKMGTLNQPQHFGDGTRLSIL.

The chain uses TRBV7-2 and TRBJ2-5, with D perhaps assigned TRBD1 or TRBD2 (5 bases each). There are 15 residues in the CDR3. V lost 2 bases, J lost 5 bases, and 15 bases lay in between. Germline V gene lookup returns CDR1 SGHTA and CDR2 FQGNSA. The CDR3 region has the DNA TGTACCAGCAGCTTACAGGCGAGGGGCGGGGAGACCCAGTACTTC. Translating gives CTSSLQARGGETQYF. Supplemented by reference TRBV7-2 and TRBJ2-5, the full variable domain reads GAGVSQSPSNKVTEKGKDVELRCDPISGHTALYWYRQSLGQGLEFLIYFQGNSAPDKSGLPSDRFSAERTGGSVSTLTIQRTQQEDSAVYLCTSSLQARGGETQYFGPGTRLLVL.

The chain employs TRBV20-1 and TRBJ2-7; D is perhaps TRBD2 (6 bases). The CDR3 consists of 13 residues. Germline V gene sequence: CDR1 DFQATT, CDR2 SNEGSKA (reference sequence). V dropped 0 bases and J dropped 4 bases, with 10 bases sitting between them. The chain's CDR3 is CSARDNRGYEQYF. CDR3 DNA sequence: TGCAGTGCTAGAGACAACCGGGGGTACGAGCAGTACTTC.

This clonotype has a handful of counts. The V call is TRBV4-3, the J call TRBJ2-1; 7 nucleotides match TRBD1. CDR1 is LGHNA, CDR2 YSLEER, per germline. Trimming cost V 4 bases and J 8 bases; bases outside gene matches: 5. CDR3 size: 13 residues. The CDR3 loop reads CASSLRQGDEQFF. For the CDR3, the DNA is TGCGCCAGCAGCCTGAGACAGGGTGATGAGCAGTTCTTC.

This clonotype has just a few counts. J is TRBJ2-1 and V is TRBV7-9, with 8 bases that match TRBD1. This CDR3 is 17 amino acids long. Germline loops: CDR1 SEHNR, CDR2 FQNEAQ (reference sequence). V shed 5 bases, J shed 3 bases, and the junction held 12 bases outside the gene matches. The CDR3 loop reads CASSPASPGQGYNEQFF. The CDR3 DNA sequence: TGTGCCAGCAGCCCAGCCTCCCCTGGACAGGGCTACAATGAGCAGTTCTTC.

This chain uses TRBV6-5 with TRBJ2-1, with D unresolved. This CDR3 has 14 amino acids. Trimming removed 5 bases at V and 3 bases at J, with 11 bases between. Germline CDR1 and CDR2: MNHEY and SVGAGI. DNA for the CDR3: TGTGCCAGCAGTAGCGCCCCTCTCTACAATGAGCAGTTCTTC. Translating it yields CASSSAPLYNEQFF.

In the case of this clonotype: A much larger clone lies a single base off, so this may be a read error. The gene calls are TRBV29-1 and TRBJ1-2, with D possibly TRBD1 on 6 matching bases. The CDR3 is made up of 12 amino acids. Germline assignment: CDR1 SQVTM and CDR2 ANQGSEA. V lost 1 base, J lost 4 bases, and 7 bases lay in between. In DNA form, the CDR3 reads TGCAGCGTTGAAGGGACAGTCTATGGCTACACCTTC. This encodes CSVEGTVYGYTF.

The chain employs TRBV5-6 and TRBJ2-7, with a weak D call TRBD2 (7 bases). The V gene lost 4 bases and the J gene lost 0 bases, with 26 bases spanning the gap. The CDR3 is made up of 19 amino acids. Germline loops: CDR1 SGHDT, CDR2 YYEEEE. CDR3 in amino acids: CASSPEGGLSELASYEQYF. The CDR3 DNA reads TGTGCCAGCAGCCCTGAGGGGGGGTTGTCTGAACTAGCCTCCTACGAGCAGTACTTC.

The chain uses TRBV20-1 and TRBJ1-5; 9 bases align to TRBD1. Per the germline V gene, CDR1 is DFQATT and CDR2 is SNEGSKA (reference sequence). The CDR3 has 13 amino acids. The V gene end was trimmed by 6 bases and the J gene end by 9 bases; junction bases not matched to a gene: 9. CDR3 sequence (DNA): TGCAGTGCCCGTACAGGGGGCGTCGGGCCCCAGCATTTT. Its translation: CSARTGGVGPQHF.

This chain connects TRBV24-1 to TRBJ1-2; D is ambiguous. Trimming removed 4 bases at V and 2 bases at J, with 7 bases between. The CDR3 totals 13 residues. Germline lookup yields CDR1 KGHDR and CDR2 SFDVKD. The CDR3 DNA reads TGTGCCACCAGTGAGGAGACAAACTATGGCTACACCTTC. It yields the protein CATSEETNYGYTF.

This clonotype is a singleton in its sample. One junction end disagrees with the germline gene, perhaps due to a read error. The J gene is TRBJ2-1, the V gene TRBV7-2, with no clear D. CDR3 length: 15 amino acids. The germline gives CDR1 SGHTA, CDR2 FQGNSA. This chain's CDR3 is CASSLRLAPNNKQFF. In DNA, the CDR3 is TGTGCCAGCAGCTTAAGACTCGCCCCGAACAATAAGCAGTTCTTC.

This CDR3 reads CASSQIADEQFF. CDR3 nucleotides: TGTGCCAGCAGCCAAATTGCCGATGAGCAGTTCTTC. The chain recombines TRBV4-2 with TRBJ2-1; D is ambiguous. Germline V gene sequence: CDR1 LGHNA, CDR2 YNFKEQ. CDR3 length: 12 amino acids. V was trimmed by 2 bases and J by 8 bases, leaving 7 bases between them.

The chain employs TRBV12-3 or TRBV12-4 and TRBJ2-1; D perhaps matches TRBD2 (5 bases). The CDR3 has 13 amino acids. Trimming cost V 8 bases and J 2 bases, with 10 bases left between them. Here the CDR3 DNA reads TGTGCCAGCGGCGGGTCTACCTACAATGAGCAGTTCTTC. It encodes CASGGSTYNEQFF.

Turning to this clonotype: The conserved phenylalanine or tryptophan is not found at the CDR3 terminus, so this likely reflects a read error. The chain combines TRBV6-2 or TRBV6-3 with TRBJ1-5; D is possibly TRBD1 (5 bases). The CDR3 covers 15 residues. Trimming removed 6 bases at V and 0 bases at J, with 12 bases between. The germline CDR1 and CDR2 sequences are MNHEY and SVGEGT. This CDR3 reads CASRHTGNSNQPQHV. The CDR3, as DNA: TGTGCCAGCAGACACACAGGCAATAGCAATCAGCCCCAGCATGTT.

The rearrangement links TRBV10-3 to TRBJ2-1; 14 nucleotides agree with TRBD2. CDR1 is ENHRY, CDR2 SYGVKD, per germline. CDR3 length equals 14 residues. The trim removed 10 bases at V and 8 bases at J, leaving 7 bases unmatched. The CDR3 loop reads CATGLAGGTDEQFF. The DNA for the CDR3 is TGTGCCACCGGACTAGCGGGGGGAACAGATGAGCAGTTCTTC.

V usage is TRBV3-1 and J usage is TRBJ2-2; D ambiguous. The CDR3 totals 14 residues. The germline gives CDR1 LGHDT, CDR2 YNNKEL (reference sequence). V was pared by 6 bases and J by 6 bases, with 14 bases between. The CDR3 protein is CASSQSSGPGELFF. The CDR3 DNA is TGTGCCAGCAGTCAAAGTTCCGGCCCCGGGGAGCTGTTTTTT.

There are a few counts of this clonotype. This chain connects TRBV29-1 to TRBJ2-2; D call uncertain. Trimming left V 5 bases short and J 6 bases short, with 13 bases between. CDR1 is SQVTM, CDR2 ANQGSEA, per germline. The CDR3 spans 13 residues. CDR3 amino acids: CSVQAPVAGELFF. The CDR3 nucleotides read TGCAGCGTTCAGGCCCCTGTCGCCGGGGAGCTGTTTTTT.

Details on this clonotype: A much larger clone lies a single base off, so this may be a read error. This chain joins TRBV13 and TRBJ2-4, with D tentatively TRBD2 (5 bases). The CDR3 is 16 residues long. Germline-derived CDR1 and CDR2 are PRHDT and FYEKMQ (reference sequence). The CDR3 bases are TGTGCCAGCAGCTTAGGGACCTACCTAGCCAAAAACATTCAGGACTTC. Translation: CASSLGTYLAKNIQDF.

The rearrangement uses TRBV20-1 and TRBJ1-2, with TRBD1 matching over 12 bases. Trimming cost V 6 bases and J 7 bases; bases outside gene matches: 12. Germline CDR1 reads DFQATT; CDR2 reads SNEGSKA (reference sequence). The CDR3 sequence is 15 residues long. The CDR3 region is CSARDRGRGSSGYTF. The CDR3 DNA is TGCAGTGCAAGGGACAGGGGGCGCGGGTCTAGTGGCTACACCTTC.

This clonotype was found a few times. This rearrangement joins TRBV7-2 to TRBJ1-4; 9 positions agree with TRBD1. CDR3 length: 16 amino acids. The germline V gene has CDR1 SGHTA and CDR2 FQGNSA. The V gene end was trimmed by 0 bases and the J gene end by 8 bases; junction bases not matched to a gene: 7. The CDR3 nucleotides read TGTGCCAGCAGCTTAGCGGGACAGGGAAGTGGGGAAAAACTGTTTTTT. Its translation is CASSLAGQGSGEKLFF.

This clonotype was detected ten times or more. CDR3 DNA sequence: TGTGCCAGCAGTCAGGACAGGGGGCTCTACGAGCAGTACTTC. It specifies CASSQDRGLYEQYF. The chain joins TRBV12-3 or TRBV12-4 to TRBJ2-7, with 11 nucleotides matching TRBD1. This CDR3 region has 14 residues. With 5 bases clipped from V and 3 bases from J, the junction kept 3 bases outside the gene matches.

This clonotype was observed a few times. The chain recombines TRBV4-1 with TRBJ1-2; 7 bases line up with TRBD1. CDR3 size: 16 residues. The J segment lost 5 bases and the V segment lost 1 base, leaving 10 bases of the junction unmatched. CDR1 is MGHRA and CDR2 is YSYEKL in the germline V gene. The CDR3 sequence is CASSQGVGTERYGYTF. DNA for the CDR3: TGCGCCAGCAGCCAAGGTGTCGGGACAGAGCGGTATGGCTACACCTTC.

The chain is built from TRBV9 and TRBJ2-1; 9 bases are a match to TRBD2. The CDR3 spans 18 residues. V shed 0 bases and J 5 bases; nucleotides not matched to a gene: 12. Per germline, CDR1 SGDLS and CDR2 YYNGEE. CDR3 sequence: CASSVGIGAGGVDNEQFF. Here the CDR3 DNA reads TGTGCCAGCAGCGTAGGAATCGGAGCGGGGGGCGTCGACAATGAGCAGTTCTTC.